This T cell receptor beta chain was documented in a study of CD8+ T cells in alopecia areata. Whole-study context: Treated patients' severity was scored by percentage of affected scalp area. General observations from the study: TCRs were shared less clearly across patients than in mice, possibly for HLA-related reasons.

Germline CDR1 is MNHNY and CDR2 is SVGAGI (reference sequence). The CDR3 has 13 residues. Trimming cost V 5 bases and J 4 bases, with 9 bases left between them. Sequencing used cDNA as its template, made by extracting RNA and reverse transcribing it. Clones were sequenced by immunoSEQ multiplex PCR, and TCRdb holds only the in-frame ones, with some missing. Among over 150,000 clones listed, 45% to 65% were seen once. A remark on this clone: What it binds is unknown.

The treatment here: oral pan-JAK inhibitor, 5-10 mg twice daily. The investigators collected lesional scalp punch biopsies and peripheral blood from alopecia areata patients. Sequences were derived from CD4+ T cells sorted from blood, sampled at week 4, from a patient treated with tofacitinib. This clonotype was sampled from a human donor with alopecia areata. The chain joins TRBV6-6 to TRBJ1-5; a possible D gene is TRBD1 (6 bases). CDR3 DNA: TGTGCCAGCAGTCCCGACAGGAATCAGCCCCAGCATTTT. Translating gives CASSPDRNQPQHF.